The source of this T cell receptor (beta chain) is a study of low-dose radiotherapy and immunotherapy resistance in tumors (dated by TCRdb to the early 2020s). General notes on the study: In Cohort 1, 0.5 Gy per fraction was delivered every 2 weeks, and a total PTV dose of 6.5 Gy was prescribed. Patients in Cohort 2 were given 1 Gy per fraction every two weeks, for a total of 13 Gy across 26 weeks. Nivolumab was administered intravenously as a 240 mg flat dose every two weeks, and ipilimumab was administered intravenously at 1 mg/kg every six weeks. Intravenous cyclophosphamide at 200 mg/m2 was administered every two weeks, one day ahead of each radiation and immunotherapy administration. Starting on cycle 1 day 1, patients took 300 mg of aspirin by mouth once daily for four cycles. Trial participants were not randomized into treatment groups. Eight patients were included in the translational analysis: three from the first dose cohort and the first five from the second dose cohort.

This clonotype has at least ten counts. The antigen this receptor binds is unknown. No qualities accompany the bases; no much larger clone lies one base away. The listed sequencing device is Illumina HiSeq 2500. First-strand cDNA was synthesized using Superscript III and a set of TRAV- and TRBV-specific primers, so that both TCRalpha and TCRbeta chains were covered. An approximately 19-cycle PCR with Phusion amplified the TCRs, pairing a constant-region primer with the adapter that was attached to the V primers. The MessageAmp II aRNA Amplification Kit was used to amplify the isolated mRNA, with in vitro transcription run for about 15 hours at 37 degrees C. mRNA for TCR sequencing was isolated with the Dynabeads mRNA DIRECT Purification Kit. Indexed Illumina adapters were added in a second roughly 25-cycle Phusion PCR, and the resulting products were purified with AMPure XP beads. The original pipeline was this. Custom Perl scripts pooled TCR sequences encoding the same protein, removed out-of-frame sequences and computed each clonotype's abundance. Any TCR sequence backed by just one read was left out of the analysis. Among the metrics used to describe the repertoires were Shannon entropy, Gini index, clonality, richness, and the frequency of TCRs shared between repertoires. The public reads were quality trimmed at Q25 with fastp and then assembled into clones with MiXCR by TCRdb, keeping productive beta chains. Each CDR3 protein appears once, grouped with its most common genes and DNA. The authors' filters were not applied to this entry. Here the sample has roughly 76,000 distinct CDR3 sequences; over 15% occur a single time. Of the sample, under 7.5% is held by the ten largest clones.

In the paper's terms, the time point label means: before trial treatment. Donors were enrolled in RACIN, a single-arm phase I dose-escalation trial in which nivolumab, ipilimumab, aspirin, low-dose cyclophosphamide and low-dose radiotherapy were combined. To be eligible, a patient needed to have an advanced solid tumor that was TIL-negative. Specimen: PBMCs, collected before treatment. This TCR came from a male donor with prostate cancer.

The bases are TGTGCCAGCAGCTTAGCGGGACTAGCCCCCTACAATGAGCAGTTCTTC. This sequence encodes CASSLAGLAPYNEQFF. The chain couples TRBV7-2 to TRBJ2-1; 9 middle bases align to TRBD2. V is pruned by 0 bases and J by 2 bases, leaving 2 bases of the junction without a gene match. In the germline V gene, CDR1 corresponds to SGHTA and CDR2 to FQGNSA. The CDR3 measures 16 amino acids from cysteine to phenylalanine. The CDR3 DNA has 48 bases and is translated from base 1.